The source of this T cell receptor beta chain is a study of tissue T cells after allogeneic stem cell transplantation. General study points: Tissue-detected TCR repertoire was only partly captured by blood and spleen T cells.

Noted time point: mouse harvest day 7 after allogeneic transplant. Each mouse received 10^7 T-cell-depleted marrow cells plus 10^6 splenic CD5+ T cells by tail vein. V was pared by 4 bases and J by 0 bases, with 9 bases between. There are 14 residues in the CDR3. The germline V gene encodes CDR1 KGHPV and CDR2 FQNQEV (reference sequence). Concerning this clone: Its antigen is currently unknown. The listed genes are named as in mouse. The read halts 1 residue ahead of the CDR3 end, with the missing end drawn from the germline J gene.

TCRdb's table, derived via immunoSEQ multiplex PCR, lists solely in-frame clones and lacks some. The sample consists of 6,400 or so clones, 45% to 55% of them appearing once. Material: lymph node tissue. This sequence was found in a female BALB/c mouse given C57BL/6 T cells with graft-versus-host disease after an allogeneic hematopoietic cell transplant. V usage is TRBV26 and J usage is TRBJ1-2; perhaps TRBD1 as D (6 bases). Incomplete CDR3 DNA: TGTGCCAGCAGTCGGGACATTGCAAACTCCGACTACACC. It specifies CASSRDIANSDYT. The whole CDR3 region reads CASSRDIANSDYTF.